This T cell receptor (beta chain) is drawn from a study of T cell changes during pregnancy in multiple sclerosis. Only in-frame clones appear in the TCRdb table, and some are missing; sequencing was by immunoSEQ multiplex PCR. The data show some 100,000 clones, with about 94% seen just once and about 1% held by the top ten. This clone appeared once. V lost 4 bases to trimming and J lost 7 bases; unmatched junction nucleotides: 4. This CDR3 contains 13 residues. Germline values: CDR1 MNHEY, CDR2 SMNVEV (reference sequence). This sequence originates from a female donor with multiple sclerosis, enrolled in a pregnancy study. Sequenced material: peripheral blood, taken before pregnancy. This chain uses TRBV27 with TRBJ1-2; TRBD1 matches 9 bases. This CDR3 reads CASSSGTGIGYTF. CDR3 nucleotides: TGTGCCAGCAGTTCCGGGACAGGGATTGGCTACACCTTC.